The 14 T cell receptor beta chains below come from one sample, sequenced in a study of PD-L1 blockade in urothelial cancer. TCRdb keeps only in-frame clones here, not all; method: immunoSEQ multiplex PCR. The data contain about 40,000 clones, 82% of them singletons. Sample: PBMCs, taken around atezolizumab (anti-PD-L1) treatment. Receptors were obtained from a man in his fifties or sixties with urothelial cancer.

This chain links TRBV5-1 with TRBJ1-2, with 8 bases fitting TRBD1. Trimming at V came to 0 bases and at J to 2 bases, leaving 12 bases not matched to a gene. Germline values: CDR1 SGHRS, CDR2 YFSETQ. The CDR3 consists of 18 residues. The CDR3 here is CASSLGAQGGPSNYGYTF. The DNA of the CDR3 is TGCGCCAGCAGCTTGGGGGCACAGGGGGGTCCCTCGAACTATGGCTACACCTTC.

This clone was picked up one time. The J gene is TRBJ2-7, the V gene TRBV5-1, with D possibly matching TRBD1 (6 bases). The germline gives CDR1 SGHRS, CDR2 YFSETQ. There are 14 residues in the CDR3. V was pared by 0 bases and J by 4 bases, with 11 bases between. The chain's CDR3 is CASSLEQGWYEQYF. Here the CDR3 DNA reads TGCGCCAGCAGCTTGGAACAGGGTTGGTACGAGCAGTACTTC.

This sequence joins TRBV28 and TRBJ2-3; weak D call: TRBD2 (7 bases). Per the germline V gene, CDR1 is MDHEN and CDR2 is SYDVKM. The ends were cut back, 4 bases at V and 6 bases at J, with 17 bases in the middle. The length of the CDR3 is 15 residues. CDR3 region: CASSSGGGGFDTQYF. The DNA of the CDR3 is TGTGCCAGCAGTTCTGGAGGGGGGGGGTTTGATACGCAGTATTTT.

The CDR3 protein is CASSEVGTYYEQYF. CDR3 in DNA: TGTGCCAGCAGTGAAGTTGGGACTTACTACGAGCAGTACTTC. The chain employs TRBV6-1 and TRBJ2-7, with D maybe TRBD2 (6 bases). The CDR3 consists of 14 residues. V lost 1 base to trimming and J lost 3 bases, with 10 bases between them. Germline assignment: CDR1 MNHNS and CDR2 SASEGT.

CDR3 sequence: CASRLTGLNTEAFF. CDR3 DNA sequence: TGTGCCAGCAGATTGACAGGTTTGAACACTGAAGCTTTCTTT. The J gene is TRBJ1-1, the V gene TRBV6-6; a weak D match, TRBD1 (6 bases). Germline V gives CDR1 MNHNY, CDR2 SVGAGI (reference sequence). The CDR3 totals 14 residues. Trimming cost V 6 bases and J 0 bases, with 11 bases left between them.

The gene calls are TRBV2 and TRBJ1-4; D perhaps matches TRBD1 (6 bases). Germline CDR1 reads SNHLY; CDR2 reads FYNNEI. This CDR3 comprises 15 residues. The germline V and J ends were trimmed by 8 bases and 0 bases, with 13 bases remaining between them. DNA of the CDR3: TGTGCCAGCGGTAGACAGGACCCAACTAATGAAAAACTGTTTTTT. This encodes CASGRQDPTNEKLFF.

This clone was seen a handful of times. The rearrangement links TRBV10-1 to TRBJ1-2; 9 bases align to TRBD1. The CDR3 sequence is 14 residues long. The trim removed 6 bases at V and 4 bases at J, leaving 6 bases unmatched. CDR1 and CDR2 (germline): WNHNN, SYGVQD (reference sequence). Written as DNA, the CDR3 is TGCGCCAGCAGGAGGACAGGGGTGAGCTATGGCTACACCTTC. Protein sequence: CASRRTGVSYGYTF.

The chain has TRBV6-5 and TRBJ1-3; D is uncertain. V was cut by 2 bases and J by 4 bases, with 12 bases left in between. CDR1 is MNHEY, CDR2 SVGAGI, per germline. CDR3 length: 15 residues. CDR3 region: CASSYGSPFGNTIYF. In nucleotides, the CDR3 is TGTGCCAGCAGTTACGGGAGTCCTTTCGGAAACACCATATATTTT.

This clone was counted once. V and J are TRBV28 and TRBJ2-7; TRBD1 might be the D (5 bases). Germline CDR1 reads MDHEN; CDR2 reads SYDVKM. Trimming took off 5 bases at V and 2 bases at J, with 10 bases between the two ends. The CDR3 loop spans 13 amino acids. CDR3 DNA sequence: TGTGCCAGCAGTGTCACAGGAACCTACGAGCAGTACTTC. Protein: CASSVTGTYEQYF.

This clone was observed a few times. V usage is TRBV16 and J usage is TRBJ2-3; possibly TRBD2 for D (5 bases). CDR1 KGHSY and CDR2 FQNENV come from the germline V gene. V was pared by 7 bases and J by 3 bases, with 8 bases between. This CDR3 contains 12 residues. Written as DNA, the CDR3 is TGTGCCAGCAACGGGGTTACAGATACGCAGTATTTT. It codes for CASNGVTDTQYF.

The genes are TRBV2 and TRBJ2-5; TRBD1 matches 9 bases. Germline V gene lookup returns CDR1 SNHLY and CDR2 FYNNEI. This CDR3 comprises 15 residues. With V trimmed by 6 bases and J by 2 bases, 7 bases remained unmatched. The DNA of the CDR3 is TGTGCCAGCAGATCGGACAGGGGAAGGCAAGAGACCCAGTACTTC. Residues: CASRSDRGRQETQYF.

This clone has a single count. This chain uses TRBV5-5 with TRBJ2-5; D is undetermined. Trimming stripped 0 bases from V and 2 bases from J, with 5 bases between. There are 13 residues in the CDR3. Per germline, CDR1 SGHKS and CDR2 YYEKEE (reference sequence). This CDR3 reads CASSLDTQETQYF. DNA of the CDR3: TGTGCCAGCAGCTTGGACACGCAAGAGACCCAGTACTTC.

The CDR3 region is CASSPLAGAANYGYTF. The DNA for the CDR3 is TGTGCCAGCTCACCACTCGCAGGGGCTGCAAACTATGGCTACACCTTC. V gene TRBV18 combines with J gene TRBJ1-2; tentatively, D is TRBD1 (6 bases). The V end lost 1 base, the J end lost 2 bases, and 14 bases lay between the germline ends. The CDR3 sequence is 16 residues long. CDR1 and CDR2 from the germline V gene are KGHSH and LQKENI.

The rearrangement uses TRBV5-4 and TRBJ1-3; no clear D gene. V lost 4 bases and J lost 7, with 15 bases in between. This CDR3 contains 14 residues. Germline loops: CDR1 SGHNT, CDR2 YYREEE (reference sequence). CDR3 in DNA: TGTGCCAGCAGCCGCCGCGGGATGGGGAACACCATATATTTT. Protein sequence: CASSRRGMGNTIYF.